This T cell receptor (beta chain) is drawn from a study of blood T cell repertoires in COVID-19. Study at large: T cells, B-cell-depleted T cells, or PBMCs supplied cDNA or gDNA.

As to this clone: Relative to the germline gene, one junction end is altered; a read error may explain this.

This CDR3 contains 9 residues. The germline gives CDR1 GTSNPN, CDR2 SVGIG (reference sequence). In the study's own analysis: Using reference gene primer amplification, nucleated cell counts were estimated. Sequencing was performed with immunoSEQ multiplex PCR; in TCRdb, only in-frame clones are kept and a portion is missing. V and J calls and clone size follow that table, whereas D and trimming were derived from the DNA. The sample lists 65,000 to 90,000 clones, about 90% occurring once. The sequencing sample was made of peripheral blood. The TCR was taken from a human donor in a cohort sampled during active COVID-19. This chain joins TRBV30 and TRBJ1-6; D is unclear. The DNA of the CDR3 is TGTGCCTGGAGTGTAGCCCACAGCTTT. It is translated as CAWSVAHSF. The full variable domain, completed using reference TRBV30 and TRBJ1-6, is SQTIHQWPATLVQPVGSPLSLECTVEGTSNPNLYWYRQAAGRGLQLLFYSVGIGQISSEVPQNLSASRPQDRQFILSSKKLLLSDSGFYLCAWSVAHSFGNGTRLTVT.